This T cell receptor beta chain was observed in a study of identical twins. General observations from the study: Rather than following the same donors, the conclusions depended on cross-sectional statistical analysis. Out-of-frame TCR alpha sharing in monozygotic twins exceeded recombination model predictions.

TCRdb recomputed calls from the 5' RACE reads with MiXCR, one row per CDR3 protein. The sample shows roughly 190,000 distinct CDR3 sequences, more than 15% of them seen only once. To note about this clonotype: The antigen is unknown.

The CDR3 sequence is 14 residues long. V lost 1 base, J lost 3 bases, and 7 bases lay in between. The germline V gene has CDR1 LNHNV and CDR2 YYDKDF (reference sequence). The data were also submitted as part of a second study, on T cells expressing NK-cell markers. That report notes: Source material for TCR beta repertoires consisted of sorted CD3+CD56+NKG2C+, CD3+CD56+NKG2C- and CD3+CD56-NKG2C+ T cells.

Material: CD8+ T cells sorted from blood. The J gene is TRBJ1-5, the V gene TRBV15; D gene unclear. The sequence was obtained from a woman younger than 35 in good health. The CDR3 protein is CATSRGPANQPQHF. The CDR3, as DNA: TGTGCCACCAGCAGAGGTCCGGCCAATCAGCCCCAGCATTTT.